Sequencing of this T cell receptor (beta chain) was carried out in a study of technical replicates of blood from a few donors. Here immunoSEQ multiplex PCR was the method, and the copy in TCRdb shows in-frame clones only, minus some. The sample yields about 70,000 clones, roughly 90% seen once. The CDR3 spans 11 residues. Germline CDR1 is SEHNR and CDR2 is FQNEAQ (reference sequence). V was pared by 5 bases and J by 5 bases, with 6 bases between. This sequence joins TRBV7-9 and TRBJ2-5; D is possibly TRBD1 (6 bases). The sample consisted of T cells isolated from PBMCs. This receptor was obtained from a human donor in good health. The CDR3 loop reads CASSTGETQYF. CDR3 nucleotides: TGTGCCAGCAGCACAGGGGAGACCCAGTACTTC.